The 2 T cell receptor beta chains presented below share a single source sample, sequenced in a study of siplizumab effects on memory and regulatory T cells. This table comes from immunoSEQ multiplex PCR, and its TCRdb copy is limited to in-frame clones, with some not included. This sample has approximately 100,000 clones, with roughly 94% found just once. Sequenced input: Tregs sorted from blood. These receptors were collected from a human donor in good health.

The rearrangement joins TRBV5-1 to TRBJ2-1; 8 bases align to TRBD2. CDR1 and CDR2 from the germline V gene are SGHRS and YFSETQ. The CDR3 totals 16 residues. Trimming cost V 3 bases and J 7 bases; bases outside gene matches: 12. CDR3 sequence reads: CASSSLSGGFLNEQFF. CDR3 coding DNA: TGCGCCAGCAGCTCTCTTTCGGGAGGGTTTCTGAATGAGCAGTTCTTC.

The rearrangement joins TRBV18 to TRBJ2-5; D could derive from TRBD1 or TRBD2 (5 bases each). Germline V gene sequence: CDR1 KGHSH, CDR2 LQKENI. The CDR3 sequence is 13 residues long. The V end lost 5 bases, the J end lost 4 bases, and 11 bases lay between the germline ends. CDR3 coding DNA: TGTGCCAGCTCAGAGGGGCGCAGAGAGACCCAGTACTTC. Its protein is CASSEGRRETQYF.